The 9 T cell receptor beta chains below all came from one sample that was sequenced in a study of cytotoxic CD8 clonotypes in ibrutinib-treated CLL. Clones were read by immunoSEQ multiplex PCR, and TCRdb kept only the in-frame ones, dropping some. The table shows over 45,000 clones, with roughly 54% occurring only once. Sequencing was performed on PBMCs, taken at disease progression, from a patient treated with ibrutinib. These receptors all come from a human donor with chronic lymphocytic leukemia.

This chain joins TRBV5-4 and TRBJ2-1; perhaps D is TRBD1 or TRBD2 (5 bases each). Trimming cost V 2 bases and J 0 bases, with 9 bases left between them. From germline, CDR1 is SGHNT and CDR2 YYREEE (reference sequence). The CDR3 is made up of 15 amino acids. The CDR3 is CASSFPGSSYNEQFF. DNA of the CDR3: TGTGCCAGCAGCTTCCCAGGGAGCTCCTACAATGAGCAGTTCTTC.

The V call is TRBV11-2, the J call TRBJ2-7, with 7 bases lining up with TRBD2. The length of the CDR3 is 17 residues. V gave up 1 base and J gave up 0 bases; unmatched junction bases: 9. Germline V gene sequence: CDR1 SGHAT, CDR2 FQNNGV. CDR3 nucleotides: TGTGCCAGCAGCTTAGGCCTAGCGGAAAAGAGCTCCTACGAGCAGTACTTC. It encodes CASSLGLAEKSSYEQYF.

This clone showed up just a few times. This chain's CDR3 is CASSLGTLTGSYTF. CDR3 sequence (DNA): TGTGCCAGCAGTCTCGGGACGCTTACAGGCAGCTACACCTTC. This chain links TRBV28 with TRBJ1-2; D is possibly TRBD1 (5 bases). Germline V gives CDR1 MDHEN, CDR2 SYDVKM. Trimming removed 5 bases at V and 9 bases at J, with 19 bases between. The CDR3 sequence is 14 residues long.

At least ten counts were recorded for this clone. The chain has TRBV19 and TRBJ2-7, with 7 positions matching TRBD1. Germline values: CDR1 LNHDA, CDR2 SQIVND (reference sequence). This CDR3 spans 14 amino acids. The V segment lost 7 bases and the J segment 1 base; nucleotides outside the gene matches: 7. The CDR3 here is CASKGAAESYEQYF. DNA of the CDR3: TGTGCCAGTAAGGGGGCAGCCGAATCCTACGAGCAGTACTTC. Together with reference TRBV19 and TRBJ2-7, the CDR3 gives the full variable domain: DGGITQSPKYLFRKEGQNVTLSCEQNLNHDAMYWYRQDPGQGLRLIYYSQIVNDFQKGDIAEGYSVSREKKESFPLTVTSAQKNPTAFYLCASKGAAESYEQYFGPGTRLTVT.

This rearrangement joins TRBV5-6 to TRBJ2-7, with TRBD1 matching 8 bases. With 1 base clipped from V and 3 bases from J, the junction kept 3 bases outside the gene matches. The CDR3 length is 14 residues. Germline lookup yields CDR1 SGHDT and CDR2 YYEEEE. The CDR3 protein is CASSLTGGDYEQYF. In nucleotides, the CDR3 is TGTGCCAGCAGCTTGACAGGGGGAGACTACGAGCAGTACTTC.

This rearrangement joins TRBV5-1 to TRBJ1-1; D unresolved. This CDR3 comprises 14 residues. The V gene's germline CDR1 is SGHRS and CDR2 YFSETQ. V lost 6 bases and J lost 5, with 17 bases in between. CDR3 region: CASTLELDGTEAFF. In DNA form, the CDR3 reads TGCGCCAGCACCCTCGAATTAGATGGGACTGAAGCTTTCTTT.

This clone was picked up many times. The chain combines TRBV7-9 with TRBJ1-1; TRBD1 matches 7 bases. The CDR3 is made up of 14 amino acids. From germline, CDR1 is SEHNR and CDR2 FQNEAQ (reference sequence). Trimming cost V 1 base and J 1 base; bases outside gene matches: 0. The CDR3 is CASSLGQGNTEAFF. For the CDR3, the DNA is TGTGCCAGCAGCTTAGGACAGGGGAACACTGAAGCTTTCTTT.

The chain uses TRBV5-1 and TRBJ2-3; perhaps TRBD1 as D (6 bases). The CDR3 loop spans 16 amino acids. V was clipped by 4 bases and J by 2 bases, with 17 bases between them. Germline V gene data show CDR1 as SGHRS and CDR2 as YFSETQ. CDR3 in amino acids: CASSQGFRVYTDTQYF. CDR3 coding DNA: TGCGCCAGCAGCCAGGGGTTTCGTGTGTACACAGATACGCAGTATTTT.

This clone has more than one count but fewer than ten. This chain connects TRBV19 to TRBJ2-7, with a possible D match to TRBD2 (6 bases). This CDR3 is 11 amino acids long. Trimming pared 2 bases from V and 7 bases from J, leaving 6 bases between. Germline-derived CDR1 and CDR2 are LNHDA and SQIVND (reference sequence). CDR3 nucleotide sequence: TGTGCCAGTAGTATACGGGGGGAGCAGTACTTC. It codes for CASSIRGEQYF.